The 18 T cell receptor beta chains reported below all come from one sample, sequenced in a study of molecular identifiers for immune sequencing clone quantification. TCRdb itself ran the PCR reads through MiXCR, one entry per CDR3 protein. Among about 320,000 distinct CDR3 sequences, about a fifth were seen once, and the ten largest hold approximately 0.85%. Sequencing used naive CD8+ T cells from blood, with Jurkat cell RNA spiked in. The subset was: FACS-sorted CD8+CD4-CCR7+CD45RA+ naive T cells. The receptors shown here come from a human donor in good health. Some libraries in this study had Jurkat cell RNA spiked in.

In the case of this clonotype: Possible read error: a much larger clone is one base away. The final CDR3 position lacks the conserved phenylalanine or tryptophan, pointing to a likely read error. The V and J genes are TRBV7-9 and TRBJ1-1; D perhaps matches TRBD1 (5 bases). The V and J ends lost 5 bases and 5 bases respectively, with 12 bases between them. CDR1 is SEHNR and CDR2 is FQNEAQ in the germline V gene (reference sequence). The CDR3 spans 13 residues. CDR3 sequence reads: CASSTSEGTEAFS. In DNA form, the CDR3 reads TGTGCCAGCAGCACATCAGAGGGGACTGAAGCTTTCTCT.

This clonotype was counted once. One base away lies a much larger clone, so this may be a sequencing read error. The CDR3 is CARSVQGVSPDTQYF. DNA for the CDR3: TGTGCCCGGAGTGTACAGGGGGTCTCCCCCGATACGCAGTATTTT. The chain recombines TRBV30 with TRBJ2-3; 8 positions agree with TRBD1. The germline gives CDR1 GTSNPN, CDR2 SVGIG (reference sequence). The CDR3 spans 15 residues.

Here the CDR3 reads CASSNAGTGENTIYF. The CDR3 DNA follows: TGTGCCAGCAGCAACGCCGGGACAGGGGAAAACACCATATATTTT. The chain links TRBV3-1 to TRBJ1-3; TRBD1 matches 10 bases. CDR1 and CDR2 from the germline V gene are LGHDT and YNNKEL (reference sequence). V was pared by 5 bases and J by 6 bases, with 7 bases of the junction left unmatched. The CDR3 is 15 amino acids. Full variable domain (remainder filled in from reference TRBV3-1 and TRBJ1-3): DTAVSQTPKYLVTQMGNDKSIKCEQNLGHDTMYWYKQDSKKFLKIMFSYNNKELIINETVPNRFSPKSPDKAHLNLHINSLELGDSAVYFCASSNAGTGENTIYFGEGSWLTVV.

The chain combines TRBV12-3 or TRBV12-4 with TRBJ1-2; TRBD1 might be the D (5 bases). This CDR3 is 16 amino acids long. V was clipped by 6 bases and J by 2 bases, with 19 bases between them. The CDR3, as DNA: TGTGCCAGCAGCTCCCCGGGGACCGTAGGAAACTATGGCTACACCTTC. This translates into CASSSPGTVGNYGYTF.

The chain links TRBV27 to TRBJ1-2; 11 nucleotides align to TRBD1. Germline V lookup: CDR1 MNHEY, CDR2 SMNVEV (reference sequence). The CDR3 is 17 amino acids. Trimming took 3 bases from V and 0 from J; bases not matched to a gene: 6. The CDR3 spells CASSFIGQGASNYGYTF. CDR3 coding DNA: TGTGCCAGCAGTTTTATAGGACAGGGGGCTTCTAACTATGGCTACACCTTC.

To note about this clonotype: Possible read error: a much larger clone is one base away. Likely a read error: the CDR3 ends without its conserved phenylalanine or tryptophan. The CDR3: CASSPVAGGQETQYL. The DNA for the CDR3 is TGTGCTAGCAGCCCAGTAGCGGGGGGACAAGAGACCCAGTACCTC. The chain joins TRBV7-7 to TRBJ2-5, with 10 bases identical to TRBD2. The CDR3 is made up of 15 amino acids. The V gene's germline CDR1 is SSHAT and CDR2 FNYEAQ (reference sequence).

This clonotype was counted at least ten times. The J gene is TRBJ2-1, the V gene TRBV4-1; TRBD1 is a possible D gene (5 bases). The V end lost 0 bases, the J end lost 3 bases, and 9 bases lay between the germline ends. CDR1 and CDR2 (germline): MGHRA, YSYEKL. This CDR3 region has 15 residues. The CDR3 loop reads CASSQEGRDYNEQFF. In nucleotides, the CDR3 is TGCGCCAGCAGCCAAGAGGGCAGGGACTACAATGAGCAGTTCTTC.

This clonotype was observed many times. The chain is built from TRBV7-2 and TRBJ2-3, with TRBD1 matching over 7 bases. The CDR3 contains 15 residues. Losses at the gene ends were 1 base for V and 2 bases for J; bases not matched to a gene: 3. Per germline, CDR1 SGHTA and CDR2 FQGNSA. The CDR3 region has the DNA TGTGCCAGCAGCTTAGTCGGGACAGCCACAGATACGCAGTATTTT. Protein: CASSLVGTATDTQYF.

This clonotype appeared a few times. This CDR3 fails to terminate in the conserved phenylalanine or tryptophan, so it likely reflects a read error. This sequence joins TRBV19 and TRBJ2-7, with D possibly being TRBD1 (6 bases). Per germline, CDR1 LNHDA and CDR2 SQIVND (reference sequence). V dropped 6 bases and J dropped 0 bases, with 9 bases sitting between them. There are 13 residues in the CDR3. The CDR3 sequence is CASSMDSSYEQYS. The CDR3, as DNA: TGTGCCAGTAGCATGGACAGCTCCTACGAGCAGTACTCC.

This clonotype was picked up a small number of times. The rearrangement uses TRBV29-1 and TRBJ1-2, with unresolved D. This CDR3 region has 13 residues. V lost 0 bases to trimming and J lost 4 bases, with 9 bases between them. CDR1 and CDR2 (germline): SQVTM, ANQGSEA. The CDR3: CSVEDPQFYGYTF. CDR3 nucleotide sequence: TGCAGCGTTGAAGATCCTCAGTTCTATGGCTACACCTTC.

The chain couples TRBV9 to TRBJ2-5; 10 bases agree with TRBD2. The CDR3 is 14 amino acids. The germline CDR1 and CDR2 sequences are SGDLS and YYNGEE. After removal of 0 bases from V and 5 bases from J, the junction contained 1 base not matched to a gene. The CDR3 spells CASSVEGLAETQYF. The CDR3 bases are TGTGCCAGCAGCGTAGAGGGACTAGCGGAGACCCAGTACTTC. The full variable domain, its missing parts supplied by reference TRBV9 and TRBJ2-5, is DSGVTQTPKHLITATGQRVTLRCSPRSGDLSVYWYQQSLDQGLQFLIQYYNGEERAKGNILERFSAQQFPDLHSELNLSSLELGDSALYFCASSVEGLAETQYFGPGTRLLVL.

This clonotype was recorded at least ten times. The CDR3 sequence: CASTPWASGSPPPDTQYF. In DNA, the CDR3 is TGTGCCAGCACCCCGTGGGCTAGCGGGAGCCCCCCGCCAGATACGCAGTATTTT. The chain joins TRBV9 to TRBJ2-3; 10 nucleotides agree with TRBD2. The CDR3 consists of 18 residues. J gave up 4 bases and V 6 bases, and 17 bases lay outside the gene matches. Germline assignment: CDR1 SGDLS and CDR2 YYNGEE.

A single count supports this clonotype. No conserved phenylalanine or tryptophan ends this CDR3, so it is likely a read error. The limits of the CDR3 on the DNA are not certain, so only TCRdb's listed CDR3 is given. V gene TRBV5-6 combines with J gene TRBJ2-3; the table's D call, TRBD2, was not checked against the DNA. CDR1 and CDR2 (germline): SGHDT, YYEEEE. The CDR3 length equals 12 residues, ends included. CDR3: CASSLIPTSTDL.

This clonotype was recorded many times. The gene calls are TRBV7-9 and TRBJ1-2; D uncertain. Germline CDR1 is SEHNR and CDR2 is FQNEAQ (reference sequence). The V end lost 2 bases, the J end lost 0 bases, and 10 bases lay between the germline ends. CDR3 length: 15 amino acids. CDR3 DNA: TGTGCCAGCAGCTTATTAGGGTCGTCTAACTATGGCTACACCTTC. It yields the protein CASSLLGSSNYGYTF.

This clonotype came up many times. CDR3 amino acids: CASRRTGNIEAFF. Written as DNA, the CDR3 is TGTGCCAGCAGACGGACAGGGAATATTGAAGCTTTCTTT. The chain recombines TRBV7-9 with TRBJ1-1; 8 nucleotides align to TRBD1. The ends lost 6 bases at V and 7 bases at J; junction bases unmatched: 7. CDR1 and CDR2 from the germline V gene are SEHNR and FQNEAQ (reference sequence). This CDR3 spans 13 amino acids.

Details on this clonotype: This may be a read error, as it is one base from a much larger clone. CDR3 residues: CVSSIRAPGYEQYF. For the CDR3, the DNA is TGTGTCAGCAGTATCAGGGCCCCGGGCTACGAGCAGTACTTC. V usage is TRBV27 and J usage is TRBJ2-7, with a tentative D call TRBD1 (5 bases). Looked up from germline, CDR1 is MNHEY and CDR2 is SMNVEV (reference sequence). The CDR3 has 14 residues.

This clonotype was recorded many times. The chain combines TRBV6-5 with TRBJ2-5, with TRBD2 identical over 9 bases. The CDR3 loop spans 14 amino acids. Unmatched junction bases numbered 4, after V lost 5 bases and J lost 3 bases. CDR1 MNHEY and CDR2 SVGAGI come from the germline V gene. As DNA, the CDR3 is TGTGCCAGCAGTCAAAGACTAGCGGAAGAGACCCAGTACTTC. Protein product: CASSQRLAEETQYF.

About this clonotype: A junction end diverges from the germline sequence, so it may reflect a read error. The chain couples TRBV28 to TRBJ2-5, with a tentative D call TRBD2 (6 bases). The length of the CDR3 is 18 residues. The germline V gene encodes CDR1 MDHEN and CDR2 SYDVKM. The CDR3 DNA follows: TGTGCCAGCAGTACCTATAGCGGCTCAGCCGGGTACCAAGAGATCCAGTACTTC. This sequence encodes CASSTYSGSAGYQEIQYF.